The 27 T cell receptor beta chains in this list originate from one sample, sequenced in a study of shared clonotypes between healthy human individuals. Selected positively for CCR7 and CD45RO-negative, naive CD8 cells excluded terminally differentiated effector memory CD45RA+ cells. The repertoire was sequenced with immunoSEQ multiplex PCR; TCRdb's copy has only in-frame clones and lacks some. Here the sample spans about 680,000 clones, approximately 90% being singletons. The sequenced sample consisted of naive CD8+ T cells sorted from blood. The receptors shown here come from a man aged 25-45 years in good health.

This CDR3 is CASSPKQFMTRDYNEQFF. The CDR3 region has the DNA TGTGCCAGCAGTCCAAAACAATTTATGACTCGGGACTACAATGAGCAGTTCTTC. This chain connects TRBV27 to TRBJ2-1; the D gene is possibly TRBD2 (5 bases). Germline V gives CDR1 MNHEY, CDR2 SMNVEV (reference sequence). This CDR3 is built from 18 residues. Trimming took off 5 bases at V and 3 bases at J, with 23 bases between the two ends.

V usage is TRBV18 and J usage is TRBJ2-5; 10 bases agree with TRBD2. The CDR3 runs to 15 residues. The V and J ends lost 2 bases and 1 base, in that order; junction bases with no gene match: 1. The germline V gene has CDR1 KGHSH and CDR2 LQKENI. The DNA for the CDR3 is TGTGCCAGCTCACCAGGACTAGCGGTCCAAGAGACCCAGTACTTC. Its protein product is CASSPGLAVQETQYF. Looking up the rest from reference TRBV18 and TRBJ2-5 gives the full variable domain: NAGVMQNPRHLVRRRGQEARLRCSPMKGHSHVYWYRQLPEEGLKFMVYLQKENIIDESGMPKERFSAEFPKEGPSILRIQQVVRGDSAAYFCASSPGLAVQETQYFGPGTRLLVL.

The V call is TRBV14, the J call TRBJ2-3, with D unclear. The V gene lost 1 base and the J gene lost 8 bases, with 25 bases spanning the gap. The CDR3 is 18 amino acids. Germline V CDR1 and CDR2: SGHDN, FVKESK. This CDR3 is CASSQGVKEIRYRVTQYF. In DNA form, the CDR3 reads TGTGCCAGCAGCCAAGGCGTAAAGGAAATACGATATAGGGTTACGCAGTATTTT.

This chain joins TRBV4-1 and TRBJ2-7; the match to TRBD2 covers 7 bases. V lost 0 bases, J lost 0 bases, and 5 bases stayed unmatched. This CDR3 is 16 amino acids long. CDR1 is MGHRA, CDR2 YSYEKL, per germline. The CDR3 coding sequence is TGCGCCAGCAGCCAAGAGCTGGGCGGGAGCTCCTACGAGCAGTACTTC. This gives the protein CASSQELGGSSYEQYF.

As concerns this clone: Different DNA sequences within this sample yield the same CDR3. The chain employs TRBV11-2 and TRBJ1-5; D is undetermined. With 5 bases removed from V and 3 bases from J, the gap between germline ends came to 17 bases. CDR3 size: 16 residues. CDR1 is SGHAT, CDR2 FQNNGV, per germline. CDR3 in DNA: TGTGCCAGCAGCCACTCATCCATAGGAATCAATCAGCCCCAGCATTTT. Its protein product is CASSHSSIGINQPQHF.

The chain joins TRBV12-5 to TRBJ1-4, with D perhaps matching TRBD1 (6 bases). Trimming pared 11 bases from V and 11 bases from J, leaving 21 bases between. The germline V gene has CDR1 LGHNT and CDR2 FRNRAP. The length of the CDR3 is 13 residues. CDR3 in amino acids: CAYLQGRLDKLFF. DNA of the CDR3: TGTGCTTACTTACAGGGACGACTAGACAAACTGTTTTTT.

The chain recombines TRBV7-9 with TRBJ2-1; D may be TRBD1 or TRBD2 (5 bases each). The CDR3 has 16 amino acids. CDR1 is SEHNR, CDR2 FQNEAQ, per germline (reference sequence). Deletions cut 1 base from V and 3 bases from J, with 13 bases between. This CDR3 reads CASSLEGTVRYNEQFF. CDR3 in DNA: TGTGCCAGCAGCTTAGAAGGGACGGTCCGCTACAATGAGCAGTTCTTC.

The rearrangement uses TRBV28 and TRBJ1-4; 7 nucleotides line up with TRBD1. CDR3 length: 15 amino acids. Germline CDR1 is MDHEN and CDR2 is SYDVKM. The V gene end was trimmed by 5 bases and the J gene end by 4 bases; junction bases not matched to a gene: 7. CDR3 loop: CASSVGDSVNEKLFF. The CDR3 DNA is TGTGCCAGCAGTGTAGGGGACAGTGTTAATGAAAAACTGTTTTTT.

CDR3 nucleotides: TGTGCCAGCAGTGACCCTACAGGGTGGGGAGCGGGAGACTTGTACGAGCAGTACTTC. This translates into CASSDPTGWGAGDLYEQYF. The V gene is TRBV6-4, the J gene TRBJ2-7; 8 nucleotides match TRBD2. Germline V gives CDR1 MRHNA, CDR2 SNTAGT. V trimming: 2 bases; J trimming: 4 bases; junction bases outside the gene matches: 19. The CDR3 contains 19 residues.

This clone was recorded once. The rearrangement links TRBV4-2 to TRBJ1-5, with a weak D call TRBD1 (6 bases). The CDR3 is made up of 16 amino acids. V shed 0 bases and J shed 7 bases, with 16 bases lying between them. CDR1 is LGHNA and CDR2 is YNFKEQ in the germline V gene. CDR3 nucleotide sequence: TGTGCCAGCAGCCAAGATCGAGGGGGTTTGGGGCAGCCCCAGCATTTT. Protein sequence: CASSQDRGGLGQPQHF.

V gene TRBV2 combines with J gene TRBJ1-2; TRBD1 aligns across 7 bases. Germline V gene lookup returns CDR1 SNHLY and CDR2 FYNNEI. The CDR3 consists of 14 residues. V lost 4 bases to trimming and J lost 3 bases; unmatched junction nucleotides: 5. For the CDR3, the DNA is TGTGCCAGCAGTGCCCAGACAGGGTACTATGGCTACACCTTC. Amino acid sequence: CASSAQTGYYGYTF.

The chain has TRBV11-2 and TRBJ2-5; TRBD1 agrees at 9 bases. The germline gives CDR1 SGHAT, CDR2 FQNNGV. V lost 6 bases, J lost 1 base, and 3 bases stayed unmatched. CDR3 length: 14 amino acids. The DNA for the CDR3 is TGTGCCAGCAGGACAGGGGGAACCCAAGAGACCCAGTACTTC. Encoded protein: CASRTGGTQETQYF.

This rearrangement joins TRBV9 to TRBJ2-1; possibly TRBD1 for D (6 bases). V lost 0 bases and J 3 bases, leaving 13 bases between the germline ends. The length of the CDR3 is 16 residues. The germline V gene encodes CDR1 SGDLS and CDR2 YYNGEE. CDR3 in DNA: TGTGCCAGCAGCGTAGCTCAGAGGGGGAGCTACAATGAGCAGTTCTTC. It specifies CASSVAQRGSYNEQFF.

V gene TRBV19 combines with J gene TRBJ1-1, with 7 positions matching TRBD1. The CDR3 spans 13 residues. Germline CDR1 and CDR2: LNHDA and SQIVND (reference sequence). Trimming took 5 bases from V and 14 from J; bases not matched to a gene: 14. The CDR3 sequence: CASSAGQTPSKFF. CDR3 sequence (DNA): TGTGCCAGTAGTGCGGGACAGACCCCCTCGAAATTCTTT.

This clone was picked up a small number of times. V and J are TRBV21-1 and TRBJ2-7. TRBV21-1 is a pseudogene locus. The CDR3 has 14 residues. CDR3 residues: CASSFSRQGEEQYF. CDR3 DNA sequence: TGTGCCAGCAGCTTCTCCCGGCAGGGAGAAGAGCAGTACTTC.

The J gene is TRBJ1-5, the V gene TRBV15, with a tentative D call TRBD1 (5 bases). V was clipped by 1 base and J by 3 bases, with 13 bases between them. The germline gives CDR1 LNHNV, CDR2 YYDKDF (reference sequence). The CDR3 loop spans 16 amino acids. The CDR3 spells CATSRATGHYNQPQHF. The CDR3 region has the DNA TGTGCCACCAGCAGAGCGACTGGACACTACAATCAGCCCCAGCATTTT.

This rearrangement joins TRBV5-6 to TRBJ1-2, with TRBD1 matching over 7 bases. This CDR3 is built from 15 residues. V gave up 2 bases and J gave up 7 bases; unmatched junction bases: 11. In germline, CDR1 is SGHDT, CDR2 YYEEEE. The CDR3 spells CASSLPLQGTGGYTF. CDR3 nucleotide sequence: TGTGCCAGCAGCTTACCCTTACAGGGGACTGGTGGCTACACCTTC.

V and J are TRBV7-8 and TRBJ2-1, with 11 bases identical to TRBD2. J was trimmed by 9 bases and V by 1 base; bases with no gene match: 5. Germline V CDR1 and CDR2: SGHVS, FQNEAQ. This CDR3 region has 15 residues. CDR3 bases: TGTGCCAGCAGCTTAGAACTAGCGGGGGTAGGTGAGCAGTTCTTC. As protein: CASSLELAGVGEQFF.

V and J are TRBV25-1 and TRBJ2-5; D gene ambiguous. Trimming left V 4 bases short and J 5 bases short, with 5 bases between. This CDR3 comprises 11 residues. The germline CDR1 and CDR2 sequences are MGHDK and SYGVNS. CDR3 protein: CASSGLETQYF. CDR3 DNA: TGTGCCAGCAGTGGCTTGGAGACCCAGTACTTC.

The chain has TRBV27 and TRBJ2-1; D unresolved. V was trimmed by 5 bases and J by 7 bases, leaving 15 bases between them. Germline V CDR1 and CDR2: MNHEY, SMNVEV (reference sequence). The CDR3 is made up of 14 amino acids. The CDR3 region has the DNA TGTGCCAGCAGTCGTTCAAGACCTAAGAATGAGCAGTTCTTC. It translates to CASSRSRPKNEQFF.

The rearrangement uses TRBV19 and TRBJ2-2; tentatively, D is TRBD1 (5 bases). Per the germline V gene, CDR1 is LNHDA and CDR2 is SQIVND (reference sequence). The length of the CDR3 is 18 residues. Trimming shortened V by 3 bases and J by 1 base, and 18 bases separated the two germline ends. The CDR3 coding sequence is TGTGCCAGTAGTATGAGCGCACAGGCAGCGCGGAACACCGGGGAGCTGTTTTTT. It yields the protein CASSMSAQAARNTGELFF.

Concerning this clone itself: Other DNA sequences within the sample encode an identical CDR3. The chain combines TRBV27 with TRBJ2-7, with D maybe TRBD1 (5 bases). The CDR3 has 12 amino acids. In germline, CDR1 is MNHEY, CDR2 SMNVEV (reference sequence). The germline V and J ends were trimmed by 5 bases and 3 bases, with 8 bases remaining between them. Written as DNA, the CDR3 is TGTGCCAGCAGTGCCGACAGCTACGAGCAGTACTTC. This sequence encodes CASSADSYEQYF.

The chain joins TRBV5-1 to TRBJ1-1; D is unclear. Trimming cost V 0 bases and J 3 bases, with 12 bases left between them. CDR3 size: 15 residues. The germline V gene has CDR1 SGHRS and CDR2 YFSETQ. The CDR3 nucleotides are TGCGCCAGCAGCTTGGTTGGGTTTGGGGACACTGAAGCTTTCTTT. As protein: CASSLVGFGDTEAFF.

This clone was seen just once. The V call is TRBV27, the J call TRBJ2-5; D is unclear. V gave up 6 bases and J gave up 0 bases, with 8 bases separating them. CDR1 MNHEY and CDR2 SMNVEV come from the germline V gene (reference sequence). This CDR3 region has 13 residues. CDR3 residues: CASRTSYQETQYF. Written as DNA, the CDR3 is TGTGCCAGCAGGACATCGTACCAAGAGACCCAGTACTTC.

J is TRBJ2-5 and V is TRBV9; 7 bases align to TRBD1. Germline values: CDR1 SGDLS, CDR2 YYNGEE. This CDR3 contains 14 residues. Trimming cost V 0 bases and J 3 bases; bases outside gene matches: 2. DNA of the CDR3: TGTGCCAGCAGCGTAGGGGGGACAGAAGAGACCCAGTACTTC. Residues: CASSVGGTEETQYF.

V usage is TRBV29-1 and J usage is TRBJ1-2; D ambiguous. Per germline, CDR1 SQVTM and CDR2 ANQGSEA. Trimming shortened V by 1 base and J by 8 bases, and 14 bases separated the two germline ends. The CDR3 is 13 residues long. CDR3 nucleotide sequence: TGCAGCGTTGAAGCCCCAGCTGTTAAGGGCTACACCTTC. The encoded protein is CSVEAPAVKGYTF.

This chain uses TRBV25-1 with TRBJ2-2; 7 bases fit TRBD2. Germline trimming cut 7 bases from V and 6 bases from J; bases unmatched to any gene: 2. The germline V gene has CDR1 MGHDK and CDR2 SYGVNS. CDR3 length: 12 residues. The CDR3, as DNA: TGTGCCAGCATGGGAGGGCCCGGGGAGCTGTTTTTT. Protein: CASMGGPGELFF.